This T cell receptor beta chain was obtained from a study of vaccination effects on CD4 cells after COVID-19. Study context: Under the ViraFEST assay, PBMC were stimulated with viral peptide pools so that antigen-specific CD4+ T cells expanded. Sequencing was performed afterwards.

Upon completion of under eleven days in culture, CD4+ T cells were isolated. Either the BNT162b2 or mRNA-1273 vaccine was given to participants in two doses. Each vaccine recipient was nucleocapsid antibody negative and had no prior SARS-CoV-2 infection. The authors replaced half the medium with IL-2 medium on days 3 and 7. Germline values: CDR1 SGHNT, CDR2 YYREEE (reference sequence). Trimming left V 6 bases short and J 3 bases short, with 12 bases between. This CDR3 comprises 13 residues. Sequencing was performed with immunoSEQ multiplex PCR; in TCRdb, only in-frame clones are kept and a portion is missing. The table lists tens of thousands of clones, 73% of them singletons. Concerning this clone: Its antigen is not identified.

V is TRBV5-4 and J is TRBJ1-2; no clear D gene. This clonotype was obtained from a human donor who received a COVID-19 vaccine. Here the sequenced sample was CD4+ T cells from PBMCs cultured without peptide, taken after COVID-19 vaccination. Here the CDR3 DNA reads TGTGCCAGCATCCCCGGGCCGGACTATGGCTACACCTTC. Translating it yields CASIPGPDYGYTF.